These 5 T cell receptor beta chains came from one sample sequenced in a study of blood T cell repertoires in COVID-19. Libraries were prepared by immunoSEQ multiplex PCR; TCRdb keeps only in-frame clonotypes and omits some of them. The sample shows 270,000 or so clones, about 85% of them seen only once. Sequenced: peripheral blood. These receptor sequences come from a human donor in a cohort sampled during active COVID-19.

This clone was found a few times. V and J are TRBV5-6 and TRBJ1-6; TRBD1 matches 10 bases. CDR3 length: 15 residues. The germline V gene encodes CDR1 SGHDT and CDR2 YYEEEE. Unmatched junction bases numbered 6, after V lost 4 bases and J lost 8 bases. CDR3 bases: TGTGCCAGCAGCGGACAGGGGGTTGGTTATTCACCCCTCCACTTT. Its protein product is CASSGQGVGYSPLHF.

The chain combines TRBV11-2 with TRBJ2-3, with D possibly TRBD2 on 6 matching bases. Germline V gene data show CDR1 as SGHAT and CDR2 as FQNNGV. The CDR3 runs 15 residues. V gave up 8 bases and J gave up 2 bases, with 17 bases separating them. As DNA, the CDR3 is TGTGCCAGCGGTTACCGGGACTTCCACACAGATACGCAGTATTTT. Translation gives CASGYRDFHTDTQYF.

The chain has TRBV18 and TRBJ2-7; 9 bases align to TRBD1. Germline CDR1 KGHSH, CDR2 LQKENI. This CDR3 has 16 residues. Unmatched junction bases numbered 9, after V lost 4 bases and J lost 2 bases. CDR3 nucleotides: TGTGCCAGCTCACGGTACGGACAGGGGCAAACCTACGAGCAGTACTTC. This sequence encodes CASSRYGQGQTYEQYF.

The V and J genes are TRBV27 and TRBJ2-7, with D hard to call. Deletions cut 5 bases from V and 0 bases from J, with 8 bases between. The CDR3 is 13 residues long. Germline CDR1 is MNHEY and CDR2 is SMNVEV (reference sequence). The CDR3 protein is CASSLTYSYEQYF. CDR3 in DNA: TGTGCCAGCAGTCTGACATACTCCTACGAGCAGTACTTC.

The CDR3 DNA follows: TGCGCCAGCAGCTTGAATCTAGCGGGGAGCAATTCCTACAATGAGCAGTTCTTC. Amino acid sequence: CASSLNLAGSNSYNEQFF. The chain carries TRBV5-1 and TRBJ2-1, with 9 bases matching TRBD2. This CDR3 spans 18 amino acids. The V and J ends lost 1 base and 1 base, in that order; junction bases with no gene match: 9. Germline loops: CDR1 SGHRS, CDR2 YFSETQ.